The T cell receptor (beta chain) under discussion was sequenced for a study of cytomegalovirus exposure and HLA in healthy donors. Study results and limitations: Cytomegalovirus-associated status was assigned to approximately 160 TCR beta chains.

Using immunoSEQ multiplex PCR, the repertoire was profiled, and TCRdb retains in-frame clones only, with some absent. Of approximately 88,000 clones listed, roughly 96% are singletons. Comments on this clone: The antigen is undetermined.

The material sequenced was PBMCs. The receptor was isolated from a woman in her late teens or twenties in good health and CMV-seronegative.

CDR3 bases: TGTGCCAGTAGTATTGATCCTAGGGGCAGCTCCTACGAGCAGTACTTC. Translated, it gives CASSIDPRGSSYEQYF. The gene calls are TRBV19 and TRBJ2-7, with a tentative D call TRBD1 (5 bases). This CDR3 is 16 amino acids long. Between the trimmed V and J ends, which lost 3 bases and 0 bases, there was a span of 15 bases. The germline V gene encodes CDR1 LNHDA and CDR2 SQIVND (reference sequence). Full variable domain (remainder filled in from reference TRBV19 and TRBJ2-7): DGGITQSPKYLFRKEGQNVTLSCEQNLNHDAMYWYRQDPGQGLRLIYYSQIVNDFQKGDIAEGYSVSREKKESFPLTVTSAQKNPTAFYLCASSIDPRGSSYEQYFGPGTRLTVT.